The 7 T cell receptor beta chains presented below share a single source sample, sequenced in a study of blood T cell repertoires in COVID-19. Repertoires were generated with immunoSEQ multiplex PCR, while TCRdb's copy carries only in-frame clones and drops some. The repertoire holds fewer than 150,000 clones, with 85% as singletons. The sequencing input was peripheral blood. These receptors were taken from a human donor in a cohort sampled during active COVID-19.

The rearrangement joins TRBV9 to TRBJ1-2; tentatively, D is TRBD1 (5 bases). CDR3 length: 14 residues. Per germline, CDR1 SGDLS and CDR2 YYNGEE. With 4 bases removed from V and 4 bases from J, the gap between germline ends came to 14 bases. The CDR3 nucleotides are TGTGCCAGCAGCCCCCGACAGACGTTCTATGGCTACACCTTC. Amino acids: CASSPRQTFYGYTF.

The chain employs TRBV11-3 and TRBJ2-7; the D is unclear. There are 12 residues in the CDR3. Trimming removed 5 bases at V and 6 bases at J, with 11 bases between. Germline CDR1 reads SGHNT; CDR2 reads YENEEA. CDR3 residues: CASSPHFVEQYF. As DNA, the CDR3 is TGTGCCAGCAGCCCTCACTTTGTCGAGCAGTACTTC.

The gene calls are TRBV6-1 and TRBJ1-6, with no clear D. This CDR3 contains 12 residues. Germline assignment: CDR1 MNHNS and CDR2 SASEGT. V was trimmed by 2 bases and J by 9 bases, leaving 5 bases between them. The CDR3 DNA sequence: TGTGCCAGCAGTGAATTGAGTTCACCCCTCCACTTT. Protein product: CASSELSSPLHF.

This clone came up a few times. This chain links TRBV18 with TRBJ2-7; D is possibly TRBD2 (6 bases). Germline CDR1 KGHSH, CDR2 LQKENI. CDR3 size: 14 residues. The V gene lost 6 bases and the J gene lost 0 bases, with 12 bases spanning the gap. The DNA of the CDR3 is TGTGCCAGCTCGACGGGACTGACCTCCTACGAGCAGTACTTC. This encodes CASSTGLTSYEQYF.

The gene calls are TRBV4-1 and TRBJ2-6, with D possibly TRBD1 on 6 matching bases. The CDR3 runs 18 residues. V lost 4 bases to trimming and J lost 0 bases, with 16 bases between them. Germline assignment: CDR1 MGHRA and CDR2 YSYEKL. CDR3 loop: CASSPTGTTISGANVLTF. The CDR3 region has the DNA TGCGCCAGCAGCCCTACAGGGACCACCATCTCTGGGGCCAACGTCCTGACTTTC.

The CDR3 region is CASSLGTSYGYTF. Here the CDR3 DNA reads TGTGCCAGCAGCTTAGGGACAAGCTATGGCTACACCTTC. V usage is TRBV7-9 and J usage is TRBJ1-2, with D perhaps TRBD1 (5 bases). The length of the CDR3 is 13 residues. Germline CDR1 and CDR2: SEHNR and FQNEAQ (reference sequence). V shed 1 base and J shed 4 bases, with 7 bases lying between them.

V is TRBV12-2 and J is TRBJ1-5; the listed D gene, TRBD1, was not tested against the DNA. TRBV12-2 counts as a pseudogene. The CDR3 runs 18 residues. For the CDR3, the DNA is TGTGCAAGTCGCTTAGCTGCACAGGGGGGCGAGGGCAATCAGCCCCAGCATTTT. It yields the protein CASRLAAQGGEGNQPQHF.